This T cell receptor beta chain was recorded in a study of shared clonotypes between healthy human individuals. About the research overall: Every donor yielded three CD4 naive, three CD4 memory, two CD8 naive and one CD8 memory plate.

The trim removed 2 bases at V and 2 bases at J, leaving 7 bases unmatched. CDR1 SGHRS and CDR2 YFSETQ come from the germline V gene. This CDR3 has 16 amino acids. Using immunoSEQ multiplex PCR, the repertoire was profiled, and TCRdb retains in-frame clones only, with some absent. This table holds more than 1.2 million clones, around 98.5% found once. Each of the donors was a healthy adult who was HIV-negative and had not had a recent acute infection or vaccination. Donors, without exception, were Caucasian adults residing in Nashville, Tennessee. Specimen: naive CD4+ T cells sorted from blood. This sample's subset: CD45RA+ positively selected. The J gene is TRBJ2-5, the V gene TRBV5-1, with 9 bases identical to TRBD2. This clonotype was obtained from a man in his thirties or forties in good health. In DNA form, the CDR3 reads TGCGCCAGCAGCTTTGGCACTAGCGGGTTTCAAGAGACCCAGTACTTC. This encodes CASSFGTSGFQETQYF. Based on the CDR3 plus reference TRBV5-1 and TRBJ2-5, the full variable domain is KAGVTQTPRYLIKTRGQQVTLSCSPISGHRSVSWYQQTPGQGLQFLFEYFSETQRNKGNFPGRFSGRQFSNSRSEMNVSTLELGDSALYLCASSFGTSGFQETQYFGPGTRLLVL.